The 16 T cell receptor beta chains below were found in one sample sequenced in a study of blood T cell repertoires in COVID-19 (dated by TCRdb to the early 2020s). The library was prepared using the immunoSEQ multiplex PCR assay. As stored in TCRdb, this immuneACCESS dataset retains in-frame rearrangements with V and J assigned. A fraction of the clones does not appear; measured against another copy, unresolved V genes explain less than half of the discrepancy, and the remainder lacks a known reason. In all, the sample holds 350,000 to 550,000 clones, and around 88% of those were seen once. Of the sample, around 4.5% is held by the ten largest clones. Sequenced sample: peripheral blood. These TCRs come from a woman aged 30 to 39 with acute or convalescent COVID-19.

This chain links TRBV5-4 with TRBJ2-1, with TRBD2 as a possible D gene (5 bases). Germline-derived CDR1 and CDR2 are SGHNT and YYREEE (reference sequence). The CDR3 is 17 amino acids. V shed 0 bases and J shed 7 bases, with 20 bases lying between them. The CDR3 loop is CASSLAYGVFEGNEQFF. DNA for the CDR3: TGTGCCAGCAGCTTGGCGTACGGGGTCTTTGAGGGAAATGAGCAGTTCTTC.

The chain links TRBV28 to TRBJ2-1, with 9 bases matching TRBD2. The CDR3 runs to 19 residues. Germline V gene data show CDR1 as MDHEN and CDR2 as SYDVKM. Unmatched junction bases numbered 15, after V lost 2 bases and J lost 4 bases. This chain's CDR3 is CASSLAGSSGGPNYNEQFF. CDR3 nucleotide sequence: TGTGCCAGCAGTTTAGCCGGCAGTAGCGGGGGCCCAAATTACAATGAGCAGTTCTTC.

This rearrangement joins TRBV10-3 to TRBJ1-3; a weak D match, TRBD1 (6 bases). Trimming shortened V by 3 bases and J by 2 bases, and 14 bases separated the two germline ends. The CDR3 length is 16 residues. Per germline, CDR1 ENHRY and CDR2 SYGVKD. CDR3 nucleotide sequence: TGTGCCATCAGTGACCCCACAGGGAACCCTGGAAACACCATATATTTT. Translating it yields CAISDPTGNPGNTIYF.

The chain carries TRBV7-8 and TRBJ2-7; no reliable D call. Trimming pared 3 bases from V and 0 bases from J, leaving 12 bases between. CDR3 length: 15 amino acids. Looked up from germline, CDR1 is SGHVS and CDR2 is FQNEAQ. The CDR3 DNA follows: TGTGCCAGCAGCTTGGGCAGTTTGATCTCCTACGAGCAGTACTTC. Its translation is CASSLGSLISYEQYF. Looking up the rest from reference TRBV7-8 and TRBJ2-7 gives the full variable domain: GAGVSQSPRYKVAKRGQDVALRCDPISGHVSLFWYQQALGQGPEFLTYFQNEAQLDKSGLPSDRFFAERPEGSVSTLKIQRTQQEDSAVYLCASSLGSLISYEQYFGPGTRLTVT.

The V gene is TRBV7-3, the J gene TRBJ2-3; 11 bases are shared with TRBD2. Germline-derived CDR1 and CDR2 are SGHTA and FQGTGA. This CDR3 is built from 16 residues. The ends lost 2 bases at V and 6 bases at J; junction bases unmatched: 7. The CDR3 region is CASSLRIAGGPDTQYF. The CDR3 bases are TGTGCCAGCAGCTTACGGATAGCGGGGGGGCCGGATACGCAGTATTTT. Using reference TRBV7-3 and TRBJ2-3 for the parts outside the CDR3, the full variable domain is GAGVSQTPSNKVTEKGKYVELRCDPISGHTALYWYRQSLGQGPEFLIYFQGTGAADDSGLPNDRFFAVRPEGSVSTLKIQRTERGDSAVYLCASSLRIAGGPDTQYFGPGTRLTVL.

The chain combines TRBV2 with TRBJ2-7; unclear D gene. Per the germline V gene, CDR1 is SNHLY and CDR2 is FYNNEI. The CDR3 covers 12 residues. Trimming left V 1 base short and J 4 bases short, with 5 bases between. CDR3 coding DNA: TGTGCCAGCAGTGAAGTAGTTTACGAGCAGTACTTC. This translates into CASSEVVYEQYF.

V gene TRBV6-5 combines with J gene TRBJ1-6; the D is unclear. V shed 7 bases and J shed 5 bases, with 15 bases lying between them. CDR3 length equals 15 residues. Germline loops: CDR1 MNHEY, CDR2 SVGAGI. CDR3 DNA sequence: TGTGCCAGCATTGTCGCGAGGCGGGATAATTCACCCCTCCACTTT. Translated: CASIVARRDNSPLHF.

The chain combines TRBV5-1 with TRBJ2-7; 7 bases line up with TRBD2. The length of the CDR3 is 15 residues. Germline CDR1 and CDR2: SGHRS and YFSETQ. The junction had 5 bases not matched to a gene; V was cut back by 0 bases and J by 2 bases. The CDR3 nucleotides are TGCGCCAGCAGCTTGGATAGCGGGCCTACCTACGAGCAGTACTTC. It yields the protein CASSLDSGPTYEQYF.

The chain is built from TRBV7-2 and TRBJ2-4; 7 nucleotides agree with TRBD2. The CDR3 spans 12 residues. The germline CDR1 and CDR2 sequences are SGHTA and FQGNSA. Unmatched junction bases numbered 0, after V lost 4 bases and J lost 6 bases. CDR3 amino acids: CASSWGGNIQYF. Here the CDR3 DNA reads TGTGCCAGCAGCTGGGGGGGAAACATTCAGTACTTC. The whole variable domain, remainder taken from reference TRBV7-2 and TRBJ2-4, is GAGVSQSPSNKVTEKGKDVELRCDPISGHTALYWYRQSLGQGLEFLIYFQGNSAPDKSGLPSDRFSAERTGGSVSTLTIQRTQQEDSAVYLCASSWGGNIQYFGAGTRLSVL.

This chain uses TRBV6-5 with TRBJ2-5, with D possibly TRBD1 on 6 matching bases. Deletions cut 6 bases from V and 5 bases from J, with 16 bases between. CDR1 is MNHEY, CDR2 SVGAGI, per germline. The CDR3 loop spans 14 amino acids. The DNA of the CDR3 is TGTGCCAGCAGCACAGGGTGGGCAAGTGAGACCCAGTACTTC. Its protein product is CASSTGWASETQYF.

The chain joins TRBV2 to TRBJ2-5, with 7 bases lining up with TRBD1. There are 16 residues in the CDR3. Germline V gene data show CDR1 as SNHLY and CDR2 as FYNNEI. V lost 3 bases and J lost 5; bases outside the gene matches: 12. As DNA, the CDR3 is TGTGCCAGCAGTGACGGTTCCAGGGGGTTCGGTGAGACCCAGTACTTC. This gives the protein CASSDGSRGFGETQYF.

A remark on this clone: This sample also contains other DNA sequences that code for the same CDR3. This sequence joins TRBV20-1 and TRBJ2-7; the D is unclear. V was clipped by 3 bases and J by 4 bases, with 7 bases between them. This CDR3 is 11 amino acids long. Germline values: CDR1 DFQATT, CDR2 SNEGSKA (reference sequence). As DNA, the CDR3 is TGCAGTGCTAGGTCCGGTTACGAGCAGTACTTC. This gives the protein CSARSGYEQYF.

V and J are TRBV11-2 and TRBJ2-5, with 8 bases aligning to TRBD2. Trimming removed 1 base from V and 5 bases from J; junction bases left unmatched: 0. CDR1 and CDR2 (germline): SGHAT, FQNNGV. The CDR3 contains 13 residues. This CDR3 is CASSLASGETQYF. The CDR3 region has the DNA TGTGCCAGCAGCTTAGCTAGCGGGGAGACCCAGTACTTC.

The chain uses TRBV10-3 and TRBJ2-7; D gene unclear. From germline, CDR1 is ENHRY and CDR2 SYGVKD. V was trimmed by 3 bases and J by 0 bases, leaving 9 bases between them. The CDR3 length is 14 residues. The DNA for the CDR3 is TGTGCCATCAGTGATTCACGGAGCTCCTACGAGCAGTACTTC. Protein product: CAISDSRSSYEQYF.

CDR3 nucleotides: TGTGCCACCAGTGATTTGAAGGGGCTCGGTGGCTACACCTTC. Encoded protein: CATSDLKGLGGYTF. The chain combines TRBV24-1 with TRBJ1-2; D possibly corresponds to TRBD1 (5 bases). The CDR3 totals 14 residues. The ends were cut back, 0 bases at V and 7 bases at J, with 11 bases in the middle. Per germline, CDR1 KGHDR and CDR2 SFDVKD.

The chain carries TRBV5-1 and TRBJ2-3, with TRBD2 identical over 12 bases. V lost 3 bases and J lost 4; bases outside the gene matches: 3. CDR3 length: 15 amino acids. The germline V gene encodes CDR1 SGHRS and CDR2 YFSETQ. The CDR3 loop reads CASSSSGGAADTQYF. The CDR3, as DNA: TGCGCCAGCAGCTCTAGCGGGGGGGCGGCAGATACGCAGTATTTT. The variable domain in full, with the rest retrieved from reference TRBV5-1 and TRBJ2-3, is KAGVTQTPRYLIKTRGQQVTLSCSPISGHRSVSWYQQTPGQGLQFLFEYFSETQRNKGNFPGRFSGRQFSNSRSEMNVSTLELGDSALYLCASSSSGGAADTQYFGPGTRLTVL.